This T cell receptor (beta chain) derives from a study of vaccination effects on CD4 cells after COVID-19. Study-wide context: The median interval between the second dose and post-vaccine sampling was 72 days.

Study-level results: By a late point after vaccination, infection- and vaccine-induced clones had shrunk markedly through clonal contraction.

Per germline, CDR1 LGHDT and CDR2 YNNKEL (reference sequence). V was cut by 5 bases and J by 8 bases, with 12 bases left in between. CDR3 length: 12 residues. TCRdb's copy holds only in-frame clones and misses some; the assay was immunoSEQ multiplex PCR. In the table there are about 24,000 clones, approximately 80% of which are singletons. Within the ViraFEST assay, antigen-specific CD4+ T cells underwent expansion with viral peptide pools prior to sequencing. Culturing for roughly 10 days preceded CD4+ T cell isolation. Each participant was administered two doses of either the BNT162b2 or the mRNA-1273 vaccine. In the case of this clone: The target antigen is unknown.

This rearrangement joins TRBV3-1 (or the pseudogene TRBV3-2) to TRBJ1-2; D call uncertain. Sequencing was performed on CD4+ T cells from PBMCs cultured with SARS-CoV-2 spike peptides, taken after COVID-19 vaccination. This clonotype was obtained from a human donor who received a COVID-19 vaccine. Some clones in this sample may be carry-over from other donors' samples. This chain's CDR3 is CASSNPKRGYTF. The CDR3 DNA follows: TGTGCCAGCAGCAACCCCAAGAGGGGCTACACCTTC.